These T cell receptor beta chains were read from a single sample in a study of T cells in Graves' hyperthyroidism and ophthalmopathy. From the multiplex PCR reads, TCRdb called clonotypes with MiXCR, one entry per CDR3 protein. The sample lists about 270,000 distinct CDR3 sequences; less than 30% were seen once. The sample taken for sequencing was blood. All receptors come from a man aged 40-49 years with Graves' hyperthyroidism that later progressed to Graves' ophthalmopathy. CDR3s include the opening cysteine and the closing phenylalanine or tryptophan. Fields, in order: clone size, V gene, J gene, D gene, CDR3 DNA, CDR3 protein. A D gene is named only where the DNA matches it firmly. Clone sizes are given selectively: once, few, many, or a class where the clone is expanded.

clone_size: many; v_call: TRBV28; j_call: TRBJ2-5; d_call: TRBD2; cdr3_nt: TGTGCCAGCAGTTCCCGCTATCCGGGACTAGCACGAGAGACCCAGTACTTC; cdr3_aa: CASSSRYPGLARETQYF
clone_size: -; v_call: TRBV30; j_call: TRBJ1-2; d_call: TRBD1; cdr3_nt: TGTGCCTGGAGTGACAGGGGGCTTGGAAGCTATGGCTACACCTTC; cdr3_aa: CAWSDRGLGSYGYTF
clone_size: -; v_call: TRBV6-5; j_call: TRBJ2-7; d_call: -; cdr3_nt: TGTGCCAGCAGTTCCCCGCTTCGGACAAAGGTCTACGAGCAGTACTTC; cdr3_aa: CASSSPLRTKVYEQYF
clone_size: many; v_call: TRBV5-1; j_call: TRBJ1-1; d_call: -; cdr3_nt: TGCGCCAGCAGCTTGACCCGGAAGGACACTGAAGCTTTCTTT; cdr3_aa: CASSLTRKDTEAFF
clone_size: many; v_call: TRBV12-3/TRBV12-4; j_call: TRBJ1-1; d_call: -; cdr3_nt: TGTGCCAGCACCCATAATATCGATATTCCACACTTT; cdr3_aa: CASTHNIDIPHF
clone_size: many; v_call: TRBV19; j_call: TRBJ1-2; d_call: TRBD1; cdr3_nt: TGTGCCAGTAGTAAGACAGGGAGCTATGGCTACACCTTC; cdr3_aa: CASSKTGSYGYTF
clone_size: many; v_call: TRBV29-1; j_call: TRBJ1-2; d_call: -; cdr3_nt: TGCAGCGTTGTTGGGGATGGCTACACCTTC; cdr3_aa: CSVVGDGYTF
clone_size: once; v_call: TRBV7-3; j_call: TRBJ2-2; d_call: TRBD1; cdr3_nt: TGTGCCAGCAGCCCAACCGACAGGGCAGTCACCGGGGAGCTGTTTTTT; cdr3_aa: CASSPTDRAVTGELFF
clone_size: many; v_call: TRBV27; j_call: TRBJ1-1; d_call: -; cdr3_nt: TGTGCCAGCAGTCCCCGTCCACCCTTCACTGAAGCTTTCTTT; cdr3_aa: CASSPRPPFTEAFF
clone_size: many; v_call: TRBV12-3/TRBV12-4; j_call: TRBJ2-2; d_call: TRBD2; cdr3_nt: TGTGCCAGCAGCAGACTAGCGTCCGGGGAGCTGTTTTTT; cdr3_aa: CASSRLASGELFF
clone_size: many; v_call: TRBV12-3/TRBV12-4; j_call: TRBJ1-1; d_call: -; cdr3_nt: TGTGCCAGCAACAACGCGGGACAAATGAACACTGAAGCTTTCTTT; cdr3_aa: CASNNAGQMNTEAFF
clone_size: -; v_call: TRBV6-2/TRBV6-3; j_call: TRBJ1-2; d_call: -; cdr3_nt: TGTGCCAGCATGGACGGCACAATCTATGGCTACACCTTC; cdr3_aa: CASMDGTIYGYTF
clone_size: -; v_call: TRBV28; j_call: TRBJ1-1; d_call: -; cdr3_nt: TGTGCCAGCTTAGTCGGAAACACTGAAGCTTTCTTT; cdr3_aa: CASLVGNTEAFF
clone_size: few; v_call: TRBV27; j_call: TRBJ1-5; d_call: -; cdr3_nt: TGTGCCAGCAGTTTATGGGGGCGTGGAGCTCAGCCCCAGCATTTT; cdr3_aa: CASSLWGRGAQPQHF
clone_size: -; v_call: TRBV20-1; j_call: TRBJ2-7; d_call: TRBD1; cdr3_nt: TGCAGTGCTAGAGAAGGGGGCGGGTACGAGCAGTACTTC; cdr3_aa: CSAREGGGYEQYF
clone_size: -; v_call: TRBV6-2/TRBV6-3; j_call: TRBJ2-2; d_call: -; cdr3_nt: TGTGCCAGCAGCTACACGCCACCCAACACCGGGGAGCTGTTTTTT; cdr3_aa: CASSYTPPNTGELFF
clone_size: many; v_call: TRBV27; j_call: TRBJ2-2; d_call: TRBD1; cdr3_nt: TGTGCCAGTTCCGGGACAGGGTATTCGAACGGGGAGCTGTTTTTT; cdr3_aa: CASSGTGYSNGELFF